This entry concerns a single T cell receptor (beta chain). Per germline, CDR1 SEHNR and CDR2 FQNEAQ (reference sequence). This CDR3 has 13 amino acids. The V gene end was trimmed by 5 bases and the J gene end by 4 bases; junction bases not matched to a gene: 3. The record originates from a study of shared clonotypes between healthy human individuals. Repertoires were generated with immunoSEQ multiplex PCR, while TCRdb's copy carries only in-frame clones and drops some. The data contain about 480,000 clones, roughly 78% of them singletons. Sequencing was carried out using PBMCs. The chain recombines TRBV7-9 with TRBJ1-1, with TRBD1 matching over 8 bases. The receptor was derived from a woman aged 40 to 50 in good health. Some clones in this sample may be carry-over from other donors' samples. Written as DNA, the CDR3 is TGTGCCAGCAGCGGTGGACAGGGCACTGAAGCTTTCTTT. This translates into CASSGGQGTEAFF.